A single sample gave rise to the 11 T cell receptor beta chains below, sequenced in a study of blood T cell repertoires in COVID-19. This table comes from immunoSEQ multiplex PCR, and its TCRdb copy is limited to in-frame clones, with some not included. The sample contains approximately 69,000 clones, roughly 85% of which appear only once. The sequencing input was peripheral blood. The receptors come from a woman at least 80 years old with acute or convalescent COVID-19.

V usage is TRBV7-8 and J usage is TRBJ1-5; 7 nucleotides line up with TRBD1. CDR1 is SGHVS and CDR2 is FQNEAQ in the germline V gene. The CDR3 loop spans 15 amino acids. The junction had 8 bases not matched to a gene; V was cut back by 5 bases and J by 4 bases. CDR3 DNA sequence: TGTGCCAGCAGCGAAGAGACAGGGAGAAATCAGCCCCAGCATTTT. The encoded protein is CASSEETGRNQPQHF.

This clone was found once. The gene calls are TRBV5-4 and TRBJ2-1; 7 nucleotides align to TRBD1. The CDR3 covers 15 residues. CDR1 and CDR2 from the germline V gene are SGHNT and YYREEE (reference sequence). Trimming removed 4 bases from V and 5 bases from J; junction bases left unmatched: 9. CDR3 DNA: TGTGCCAGCAGCCCAAGACAGGGAAGAAACAATGAGCAGTTCTTC. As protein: CASSPRQGRNNEQFF. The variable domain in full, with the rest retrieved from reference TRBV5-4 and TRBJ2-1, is ETGVTQSPTHLIKTRGQQVTLRCSSQSGHNTVSWYQQALGQGPQFIFQYYREEENGRGNFPPRFSGLQFPNYSSELNVNALELDDSALYLCASSPRQGRNNEQFFGPGTRLTVL.

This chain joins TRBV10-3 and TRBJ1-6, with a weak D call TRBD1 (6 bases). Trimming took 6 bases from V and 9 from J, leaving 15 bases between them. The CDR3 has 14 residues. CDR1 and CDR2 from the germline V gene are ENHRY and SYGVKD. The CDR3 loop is CAIREQGVVSPLHF. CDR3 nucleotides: TGTGCCATCAGAGAACAGGGAGTAGTTTCACCCCTCCACTTT.

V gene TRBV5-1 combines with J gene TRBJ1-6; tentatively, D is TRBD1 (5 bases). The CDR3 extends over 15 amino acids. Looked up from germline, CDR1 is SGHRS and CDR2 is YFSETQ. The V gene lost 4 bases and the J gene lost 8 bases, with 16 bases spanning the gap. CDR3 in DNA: TGCGCCAGCAGCGTCGACAGTAATCGGGATTCACCCCTCCACTTT. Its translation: CASSVDSNRDSPLHF.

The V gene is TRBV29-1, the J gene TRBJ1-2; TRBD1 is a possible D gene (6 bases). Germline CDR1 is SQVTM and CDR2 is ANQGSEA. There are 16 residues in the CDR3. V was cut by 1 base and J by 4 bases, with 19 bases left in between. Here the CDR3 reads CSVEGASRGHRYGYTF. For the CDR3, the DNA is TGCAGCGTTGAAGGGGCCTCGCGGGGGCATCGCTATGGCTACACCTTC.

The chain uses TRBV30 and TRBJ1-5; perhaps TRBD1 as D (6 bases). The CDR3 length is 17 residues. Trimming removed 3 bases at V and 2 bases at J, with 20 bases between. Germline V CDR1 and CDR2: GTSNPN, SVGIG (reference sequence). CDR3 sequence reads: CAWSPSTGWVGNQPQHF. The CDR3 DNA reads TGTGCCTGGAGCCCCTCGACAGGCTGGGTGGGCAATCAGCCCCAGCATTTT.

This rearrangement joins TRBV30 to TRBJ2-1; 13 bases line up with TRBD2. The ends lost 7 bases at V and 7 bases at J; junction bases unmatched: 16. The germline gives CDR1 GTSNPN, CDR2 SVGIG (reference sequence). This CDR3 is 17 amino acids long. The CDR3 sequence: CAYAPRTSGRIRNEQFF. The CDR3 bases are TGTGCCTACGCGCCCAGGACTAGCGGGAGAATAAGGAATGAGCAGTTCTTC.

CDR3 sequence: CASSLVSGGYNEQFF. The CDR3 DNA reads TGTGCCAGCAGCTTGGTGAGCGGGGGGTACAATGAGCAGTTCTTC. V gene TRBV11-2 combines with J gene TRBJ2-1; 9 positions agree with TRBD2. The CDR3 length is 15 residues. After removal of 3 bases from V and 4 bases from J, the junction contained 4 bases not matched to a gene. Germline-derived CDR1 and CDR2 are SGHAT and FQNNGV.

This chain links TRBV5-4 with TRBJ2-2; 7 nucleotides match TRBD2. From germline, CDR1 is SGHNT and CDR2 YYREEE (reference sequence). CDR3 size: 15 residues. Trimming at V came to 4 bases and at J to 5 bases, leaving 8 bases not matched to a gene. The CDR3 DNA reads TGTGCCAGCAGCCTGCGGGGGAGAGGGACCGGGGAGCTGTTTTTT. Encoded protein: CASSLRGRGTGELFF.

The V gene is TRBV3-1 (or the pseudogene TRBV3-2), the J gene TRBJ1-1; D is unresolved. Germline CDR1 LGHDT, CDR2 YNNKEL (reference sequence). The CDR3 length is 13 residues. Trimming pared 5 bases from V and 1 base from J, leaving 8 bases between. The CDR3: CASSFQANTEAFF. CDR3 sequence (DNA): TGTGCCAGCAGCTTTCAGGCGAACACTGAAGCTTTCTTT.

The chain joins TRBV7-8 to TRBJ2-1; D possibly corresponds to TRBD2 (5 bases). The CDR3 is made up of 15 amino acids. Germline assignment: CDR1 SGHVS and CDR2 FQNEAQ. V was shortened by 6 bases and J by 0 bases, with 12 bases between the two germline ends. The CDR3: CASSRGTGSYNEQFF. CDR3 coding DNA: TGTGCCAGCAGTCGGGGAACCGGCTCCTACAATGAGCAGTTCTTC.